The 9 T cell receptor beta chains below were found in one sample sequenced in a study of technical replicates of blood from a few donors. The assay was immunoSEQ multiplex PCR, and TCRdb's table has in-frame clones only and misses some. The data show roughly 14,000 clones, with more than 75% seen just once and 12% held by the top ten. Sample: PBMCs. All receptors come from a human donor in good health.

The chain joins TRBV6-7 to TRBJ2-1, with 7 bases identical to TRBD2. TRBV6-7 is known as an ORF, though its function is uncertain. The CDR3 is 15 residues long. V lost 5 bases, J lost 2 bases, and 6 bases stayed unmatched. The CDR3 loop reads CASSTWEGPYNEQFF. CDR3 in DNA: TGTGCCAGCAGTACTTGGGAGGGTCCCTACAATGAGCAGTTCTTC.

This sequence joins TRBV19 and TRBJ1-4; TRBD1 matches 10 bases. Losses at the gene ends were 5 bases for V and 2 bases for J; bases not matched to a gene: 8. The CDR3 consists of 17 residues. The germline V gene encodes CDR1 LNHDA and CDR2 SQIVND (reference sequence). The CDR3 bases are TGTGCCAGTAGTCCACCGGGACAGGGGATCACTAATGAAAAACTGTTTTTT. This encodes CASSPPGQGITNEKLFF.

V gene TRBV19 combines with J gene TRBJ1-4; D is undetermined. This CDR3 comprises 16 residues. CDR1 is LNHDA and CDR2 is SQIVND in the germline V gene (reference sequence). The V end was cut by 5 bases, the J end by 2 bases, with 15 bases between. The CDR3, as DNA: TGTGCCAGTAGTTCGGCGGGGTTTATTACTAATGAAAAACTGTTTTTT. It specifies CASSSAGFITNEKLFF.

The table lists this clone with a few counts. The J gene is TRBJ2-3, the V gene TRBV30; TRBD2 agrees at 8 bases. In germline, CDR1 is GTSNPN, CDR2 SVGIG (reference sequence). This CDR3 has 15 residues. V was clipped by 0 bases and J by 2 bases; unmatched bases: 4. CDR3 sequence: CAWSVPGGVTDTQYF. CDR3 DNA: TGTGCCTGGAGTGTACCGGGGGGGGTCACAGATACGCAGTATTTT. The variable domain in full, with the rest retrieved from reference TRBV30 and TRBJ2-3, is SQTIHQWPATLVQPVGSPLSLECTVEGTSNPNLYWYRQAAGRGLQLLFYSVGIGQISSEVPQNLSASRPQDRQFILSSKKLLLSDSGFYLCAWSVPGGVTDTQYFGPGTRLTVL.

The chain joins TRBV10-3 to TRBJ2-3; D unclear. The CDR3 loop spans 13 amino acids. Germline V CDR1 and CDR2: ENHRY, SYGVKD. V was clipped by 4 bases and J by 1 base, with 6 bases between them. CDR3 in DNA: TGTGCCATCAGTGTCGCGGGCACAGATACGCAGTATTTT. Its translation is CAISVAGTDTQYF.

The V gene is TRBV27, the J gene TRBJ2-3, with 7 bases fitting TRBD2. Trimming cost V 3 bases and J 4 bases; bases outside gene matches: 7. Germline loops: CDR1 MNHEY, CDR2 SMNVEV (reference sequence). The CDR3 contains 15 residues. The CDR3: CASSFSGYGADTQYF. The CDR3 nucleotides are TGTGCCAGCAGTTTTAGCGGGTACGGGGCAGATACGCAGTATTTT.

The V call is TRBV7-8, the J call TRBJ1-3; 9 bases are a match to TRBD1. Trimming at V came to 5 bases and at J to 7 bases, leaving 3 bases not matched to a gene. This CDR3 region has 13 residues. Germline lookup yields CDR1 SGHVS and CDR2 FQNEAQ. CDR3 protein: CASSVDRGNTIYF. As DNA, the CDR3 is TGTGCCAGCAGCGTGGACAGGGGTAACACCATATATTTT.

This clone has just a few counts. This chain links TRBV6-1 with TRBJ1-1; D possibly corresponds to TRBD1 (6 bases). The CDR3 runs 13 residues. The germline CDR1 and CDR2 sequences are MNHNS and SASEGT. Trimming took off 10 bases at V and 4 bases at J, with 16 bases between the two ends. CDR3 sequence: CATQGIVTTEAFF. Written as DNA, the CDR3 is TGTGCCACTCAGGGGATTGTTACCACTGAAGCTTTCTTT.

This rearrangement joins TRBV7-9 to TRBJ1-5; D unresolved. Germline V gene data show CDR1 as SEHNR and CDR2 as FQNEAQ (reference sequence). V lost 3 bases to trimming and J lost 5 bases, with 5 bases between them. The CDR3 is 12 amino acids. The CDR3 spells CASSFPDQPQHF. For the CDR3, the DNA is TGTGCCAGCAGCTTTCCCGATCAGCCCCAGCATTTT.